This paragraph reports one T cell receptor (beta chain). Its antigen is as yet unknown. This entry is derived from a study of cytomegalovirus exposure and HLA in healthy donors. Whole-study context: Genetic ancestry analysis placed around four fifths of the roughly 400 donors that were genotyped in the Caucasian-associated cluster. Findings and caveats of the study: TCR beta chains numbering under 200 were designated cytomegalovirus-associated. The classifier reportedly diagnosed cytomegalovirus status with high specificity and sensitivity. A later analysis reportedly found fewer N-insertions in an Asian-associated ancestry cluster than the roughly 680-donor mean.

Germline V gene data show CDR1 as LNHDA and CDR2 as SQIVND (reference sequence). Trimming stripped 6 bases from V and 10 bases from J, with 19 bases between. This CDR3 region has 14 residues. In the PCR, 60 Vbeta and 13 Jbeta primers were used. Sequenced by immunoSEQ multiplex PCR; TCRdb stores in-frame clones only, minus some. The sample gives about 98,000 clones, around 68% of which show up once; 1.2% is in the top ten. Input material: PBMCs. This TCR was recovered from a female donor in good health and CMV-seronegative. The V and J genes are TRBV19 and TRBJ2-1, with D tentatively TRBD1 (6 bases). The CDR3 loop reads CASRGGTLGKEQFF. In DNA, the CDR3 is TGTGCCAGTAGGGGTGGGACATTAGGGAAGGAGCAGTTCTTC.